The entry below describes one T cell receptor (beta chain). Its antigen is currently unknown. The data were obtained in a study of T cells in localized non-small cell lung cancer. Between the trimmed V and J ends, which lost 4 bases and 3 bases, there was a span of 16 bases. This CDR3 has 15 amino acids. Germline-derived CDR1 and CDR2 are LNHNV and YYDKDF (reference sequence). General observations from the study: Exceeding tumor, uninvolved adjacent lung had the highest T cell clonality. Adjacent lung exhibited a median of 57 among the 100 most abundant tumor clones.

TCRdb's copy holds only in-frame clones and misses some; the assay was immunoSEQ multiplex PCR. The table has around 5,600 clones, roughly 23% seen once. This clonotype was obtained from a female donor older than 55 with stage I lung adenocarcinoma. The source was lung tumor tissue, collected before any cancer treatment. The chain employs TRBV15 and TRBJ2-7; perhaps D is TRBD1 or TRBD2 (6 bases each). In DNA form, the CDR3 reads TGTGCCACCAGCAATGTGCGGGACACCTACTACGAGCAGTACTTC. Its protein is CATSNVRDTYYEQYF.